The 26 T cell receptor beta chains listed next were all sequenced from one sample in a study of blood T cell repertoires in COVID-19. Clones were sequenced by immunoSEQ multiplex PCR, and TCRdb holds only the in-frame ones, with some missing. The sample comprises 250,000 or so clones, approximately 86% of which are singletons, and 5.2% rests with the top ten. Material: peripheral blood. The receptors here all came from an older woman with COVID-19, enrolled during active disease.

The chain joins TRBV7-8 to TRBJ2-7; TRBD2 agrees at 9 bases. The CDR3 contains 18 residues. Trimming took 5 bases from V and 4 from J; bases not matched to a gene: 18. Per the germline V gene, CDR1 is SGHVS and CDR2 is FQNEAQ. CDR3 nucleotides: TGTGCCAGCAGCCGCCGCCCCTCGTCGCGGGAGGGCCAATACGAGCAGTACTTC. It encodes CASSRRPSSREGQYEQYF.

The chain links TRBV5-1 to TRBJ2-7; 10 bases are a match to TRBD2. CDR3 length: 17 residues. V lost 6 bases to trimming and J lost 3 bases; unmatched junction nucleotides: 15. Germline CDR1 SGHRS, CDR2 YFSETQ. The CDR3 protein is CASTAGLAGGNHYEQYF. The DNA for the CDR3 is TGCGCCAGCACAGCAGGTTTAGCGGGAGGAAATCACTACGAGCAGTACTTC.

The chain uses TRBV5-1 and TRBJ2-2; 9 bases align to TRBD2. The CDR3 covers 16 residues. Trimming removed 3 bases from V and 1 base from J; junction bases left unmatched: 4. From germline, CDR1 is SGHRS and CDR2 YFSETQ. This CDR3 is CASSSQAGGNTGELFF. CDR3 DNA: TGCGCCAGCAGCTCACAAGCGGGGGGGAACACCGGGGAGCTGTTTTTT.

The CDR3 nucleotides are TGTGCCAGCAGCCTCGACAGGTCCCCCGGTTACCCCCTCCACTTT. This encodes CASSLDRSPGYPLHF. The chain recombines TRBV2 with TRBJ1-6; TRBD1 might be the D (6 bases). There are 15 residues in the CDR3. V dropped 6 bases and J dropped 13 bases, with 22 bases sitting between them. Germline CDR1 reads SNHLY; CDR2 reads FYNNEI.

The chain has TRBV7-8 and TRBJ2-1; possible D gene TRBD2, 6 bases. Germline V gives CDR1 SGHVS, CDR2 FQNEAQ. The CDR3 is made up of 16 amino acids. V shed 1 base and J shed 2 bases, with 12 bases lying between them. The CDR3 loop reads CASSLGAGGAYNEQFF. DNA for the CDR3: TGTGCCAGCAGCTTAGGGGCTGGCGGGGCCTACAATGAGCAGTTCTTC.

The chain links TRBV7-2 to TRBJ2-7, with a possible D match to TRBD2 (6 bases). The CDR3 contains 14 residues. CDR1 is SGHTA and CDR2 is FQGNSA in the germline V gene. Between the trimmed V and J ends, which lost 5 bases and 3 bases, there was a span of 14 bases. The CDR3 is CASSPAGTNYEQYF. In DNA form, the CDR3 reads TGTGCCAGCAGCCCGGCGGGGACGAACTACGAGCAGTACTTC.

This clone is a singleton in its sample. The rearrangement uses TRBV6-2 or TRBV6-3 and TRBJ2-1; 11 bases match TRBD2. The CDR3 contains 15 residues. Germline lookup yields CDR1 MNHEY and CDR2 SVGEGT. Germline trimming cut 6 bases from V and 5 bases from J; bases unmatched to any gene: 6. CDR3 region: CASSLLAGGNNEQFF. The CDR3 nucleotides read TGTGCCAGCAGCCTTCTAGCGGGAGGCAACAATGAGCAGTTCTTC.

The chain is built from TRBV29-1 and TRBJ1-4; D perhaps matches TRBD1 (6 bases). The V end was cut by 5 bases, the J end by 1 base, with 17 bases between. Germline values: CDR1 SQVTM, CDR2 ANQGSEA. This CDR3 is built from 16 residues. Written as DNA, the CDR3 is TGCAGCGTTACAGGGTTGGCCGGGCGAACTAATGAAAAACTGTTTTTT. This gives the protein CSVTGLAGRTNEKLFF.

The chain employs TRBV6-1 and TRBJ2-1; maybe TRBD2 (7 bases). Germline V lookup: CDR1 MNHNS, CDR2 SASEGT. Deletions cut 3 bases from V and 6 bases from J, with 15 bases between. The CDR3 is made up of 15 amino acids. As DNA, the CDR3 is TGTGCCAGCAGTGAGGGGCAGGGAGGGGGCAATGAGCAGTTCTTC. It encodes CASSEGQGGGNEQFF.

This clone has only one observation. The chain joins TRBV7-2 to TRBJ1-5; D is ambiguous. Germline CDR1 SGHTA, CDR2 FQGNSA. This CDR3 contains 13 residues. V lost 5 bases and J 3 bases, leaving 8 bases between the germline ends. The CDR3 loop is CASSGQPNQPQHF. The DNA of the CDR3 is TGTGCCAGCAGCGGGCAGCCCAATCAGCCCCAGCATTTT.

This rearrangement joins TRBV27 to TRBJ1-6; tentative D call: TRBD1 (6 bases). The CDR3 totals 15 residues. CDR1 and CDR2 (germline): MNHEY, SMNVEV (reference sequence). Trimming pared 5 bases from V and 8 bases from J, leaving 16 bases between. For the CDR3, the DNA is TGTGCCAGCAGTCCTGGCCGAGGGGGATATTCACCCCTCCACTTT. It is translated as CASSPGRGGYSPLHF.

The CDR3 region has the DNA TGTGCCAGCAGCCCTCGACTAGAACGACAGACGACCCAGTACTTC. It translates to CASSPRLERQTTQYF. This chain joins TRBV9 and TRBJ2-5, with D maybe TRBD2 (6 bases). Germline CDR1 is SGDLS and CDR2 is YYNGEE. The CDR3 loop spans 15 amino acids. Trimming removed 4 bases at V and 7 bases at J, with 20 bases between.

V and J are TRBV9 and TRBJ2-3, with D possibly matching TRBD2 (5 bases). This CDR3 is built from 15 residues. Trimming pared 4 bases from V and 2 bases from J, leaving 14 bases between. In germline, CDR1 is SGDLS, CDR2 YYNGEE. Here the CDR3 DNA reads TGTGCCAGCAGCCAGGCAGCGGCTGCCACAGATACGCAGTATTTT. As protein: CASSQAAAATDTQYF.

The V and J genes are TRBV20-1 and TRBJ2-1; TRBD2 is a possible D gene (5 bases). The CDR3 loop spans 15 amino acids. Germline lookup yields CDR1 DFQATT and CDR2 SNEGSKA (reference sequence). The ends were cut back, 3 bases at V and 2 bases at J, with 14 bases in the middle. The CDR3: CSASPRVYTYNEQFF. The CDR3 DNA reads TGCAGTGCTAGTCCGAGGGTATACACCTACAATGAGCAGTTCTTC.

The CDR3 region is CSASHMQGDGYTF. The CDR3 nucleotides read TGCAGTGCTAGTCATATGCAGGGGGATGGCTACACCTTC. The V gene is TRBV20-1, the J gene TRBJ1-2, with 7 bases that match TRBD1. The CDR3 is 13 amino acids. The germline CDR1 and CDR2 sequences are DFQATT and SNEGSKA (reference sequence). Trimming at V came to 3 bases and at J to 6 bases, leaving 7 bases not matched to a gene.

CDR3: CASSWGSRTGLETQYF. The DNA for the CDR3 is TGCGCCAGCAGTTGGGGTTCGCGGACAGGGCTAGAGACCCAGTACTTC. This chain links TRBV5-1 with TRBJ2-5; 8 bases line up with TRBD1. Germline lookup yields CDR1 SGHRS and CDR2 YFSETQ. V was pared by 5 bases and J by 4 bases, with 13 bases of the junction left unmatched. The CDR3 has 16 amino acids.

The chain links TRBV27 to TRBJ1-4; 8 bases fit TRBD1. This CDR3 comprises 16 residues. Germline lookup yields CDR1 MNHEY and CDR2 SMNVEV (reference sequence). V lost 4 bases to trimming and J lost 6 bases; unmatched junction nucleotides: 10. CDR3 loop: CASSSRRGRGHEKLFF. The CDR3 coding sequence is TGTGCCAGCAGTTCTCGGCGGGGCAGGGGGCATGAAAAACTGTTTTTT.

The chain recombines TRBV30 with TRBJ1-3; D is undetermined. This CDR3 comprises 15 residues. Trimming took 3 bases from V and 1 from J, leaving 13 bases between them. Germline V gene data show CDR1 as GTSNPN and CDR2 as SVGIG (reference sequence). The chain's CDR3 is CAWSYSPVSGNTIYF. In DNA form, the CDR3 reads TGTGCCTGGAGCTATAGCCCCGTTTCTGGAAACACCATATATTTT.

The rearrangement joins TRBV6-6 to TRBJ1-2, with a tentative D call TRBD1 (5 bases). The germline V and J ends were trimmed by 0 bases and 3 bases, with 11 bases remaining between them. The length of the CDR3 is 15 residues. Germline V gives CDR1 MNHNY, CDR2 SVGAGI (reference sequence). The CDR3 bases are TGTGCCAGCAGTTACTCGGGGCAGCAGCACTATGGCTACACCTTC. The encoded protein is CASSYSGQQHYGYTF.

This chain connects TRBV2 to TRBJ1-1; a weak D match, TRBD1 (5 bases). This CDR3 is built from 13 residues. Germline V lookup: CDR1 SNHLY, CDR2 FYNNEI. Trimming left V 7 bases short and J 1 base short, with 10 bases between. CDR3 in amino acids: CASTTDRNTEAFF. In DNA form, the CDR3 reads TGTGCCAGCACCACTGACAGGAACACTGAAGCTTTCTTT.

In its sample, this clone was seen once. The genes are TRBV4-1 and TRBJ1-1; D call uncertain. Trimming pared 4 bases from V and 0 bases from J, leaving 9 bases between. The CDR3 is 14 amino acids. Germline-derived CDR1 and CDR2 are MGHRA and YSYEKL. The CDR3 bases are TGCGCCAGCAGCCGTGGCCCGATGAACACTGAAGCTTTCTTT. This encodes CASSRGPMNTEAFF.

This clone has only one observation. The rearrangement links TRBV6-2 or TRBV6-3 to TRBJ1-2; D uncertain. V lost 2 bases and J lost 7, with 8 bases in between. In germline, CDR1 is MNHEY, CDR2 SVGEGT. The length of the CDR3 is 12 residues. CDR3 residues: CASSYAGSGYTF. CDR3 DNA: TGTGCCAGCAGTTACGCTGGGAGTGGCTACACCTTC.

V and J are TRBV7-2 and TRBJ1-5; D may be TRBD1 (5 bases). The germline V and J ends were trimmed by 1 base and 6 bases, with 10 bases remaining between them. Germline V CDR1 and CDR2: SGHTA, FQGNSA. This CDR3 is 14 amino acids long. The CDR3 region is CASSLEGIPQPQHF. CDR3 bases: TGTGCCAGCAGCTTAGAGGGGATACCTCAGCCCCAGCATTTT.

CDR3: CASSSLQRVNTEAFF. As DNA, the CDR3 is TGTGCCAGCAGTTCACTACAGCGGGTGAACACTGAAGCTTTCTTT. This chain joins TRBV28 and TRBJ1-1; the D is unclear. The CDR3 runs 15 residues. Trimming left V 4 bases short and J 0 bases short, with 12 bases between. Per the germline V gene, CDR1 is MDHEN and CDR2 is SYDVKM.

This rearrangement joins TRBV7-8 to TRBJ1-1, with no clear D. The V gene lost 5 bases and the J gene lost 8 bases, with 15 bases spanning the gap. CDR1 and CDR2 from the germline V gene are SGHVS and FQNEAQ. The CDR3 loop spans 13 amino acids. CDR3 bases: TGTGCCAGCAGCACACAACAGAACCGGGAAGCTTTCTTT. The encoded protein is CASSTQQNREAFF.

This chain joins TRBV15 and TRBJ2-1, with a possible D match to TRBD1 (6 bases). V was pared by 0 bases and J by 7 bases, with 10 bases between. There are 14 residues in the CDR3. Germline V CDR1 and CDR2: LNHNV, YYDKDF (reference sequence). The CDR3 sequence: CATSRDWQGNEQFF. The CDR3 coding sequence is TGTGCCACCAGCAGAGATTGGCAGGGGAATGAGCAGTTCTTC.